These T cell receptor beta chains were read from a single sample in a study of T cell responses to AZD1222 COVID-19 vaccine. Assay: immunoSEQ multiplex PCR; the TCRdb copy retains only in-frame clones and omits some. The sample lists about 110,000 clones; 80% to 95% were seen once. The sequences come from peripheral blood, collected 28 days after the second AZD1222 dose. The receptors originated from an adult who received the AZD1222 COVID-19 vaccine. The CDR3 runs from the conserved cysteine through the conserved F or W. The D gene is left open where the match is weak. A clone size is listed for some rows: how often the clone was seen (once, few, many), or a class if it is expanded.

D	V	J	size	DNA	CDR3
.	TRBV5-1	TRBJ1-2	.	TGCGCCAGCAGCTTGTATGGAAAACCGGGACGGAGCTATGGCTACACCTTC	CASSLYGKPGRSYGYTF
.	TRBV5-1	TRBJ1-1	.	TGCGCCAGCAGCTGGGCCAGCAACACTGAAGCTTTCTTT	CASSWASNTEAFF
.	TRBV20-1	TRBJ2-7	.	TGCAGTGCTAGTTCCGGGAATCCCGTTCTTGGCGAGCAGTACTTC	CSASSGNPVLGEQYF
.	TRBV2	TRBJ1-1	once	TGTGCCAGCAGTGTTTCCCTAACAGGGCGGCGGATGAACACTGAAGCTTTCTTT	CASSVSLTGRRMNTEAFF
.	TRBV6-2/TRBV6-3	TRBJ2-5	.	TGTGCCAGCAGTTACTGGGGGCGGGGCCAAGAGACCCAGTACTTC	CASSYWGRGQETQYF
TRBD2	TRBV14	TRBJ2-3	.	TGTGCCAGCAGCCAGACAGGACGACTAGCGGGGAGAGATACGCAGTATTTT	CASSQTGRLAGRDTQYF
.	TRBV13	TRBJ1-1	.	TGTGCCAGCAGCTCGCCAGGGAACACTGAAGCTTTCTTT	CASSSPGNTEAFF
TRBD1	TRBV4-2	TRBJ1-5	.	TGTGCCAGCAGCCAAGTCTCAGGGGGGATCCCCCAGCATTTT	CASSQVSGGIPQHF
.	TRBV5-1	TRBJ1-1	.	TGCGCCAGCAGCTACGGCAACTTGGTCACTGAAGCTTTCTTT	CASSYGNLVTEAFF
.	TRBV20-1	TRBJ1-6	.	TGCAGTGCAAGTGGGCACTATAATTCACCCCTCCACTTT	CSASGHYNSPLHF
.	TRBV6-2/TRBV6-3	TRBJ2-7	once	TGTGCCAGCAGTTACTCGAGTCTTTACGAGCAGTACTTC	CASSYSSLYEQYF
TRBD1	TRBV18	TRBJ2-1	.	TGTGCCAGCTCACCCCCCGGGACAGGGAGTCTCCATGAGCAGTTCTTC	CASSPPGTGSLHEQFF
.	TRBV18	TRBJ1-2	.	TGTGCCAGCTCACCAAGGCTGGGAACGGCTAACTATGGCTACACCTTC	CASSPRLGTANYGYTF
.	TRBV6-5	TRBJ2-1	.	TGTGCCAGCAGTTACATGGGGGCCAATGAGCAGTTCTTC	CASSYMGANEQFF
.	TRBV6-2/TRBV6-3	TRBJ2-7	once	TGTGCCAGCAGTTCCGGGTCGGCAGGGAATAACTACGAGCAGTACTTC	CASSSGSAGNNYEQYF
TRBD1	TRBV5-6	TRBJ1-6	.	TGTGCCAGCAGCCTACAGGGGGTTCCCCTTTCACCCCTCCACTTT	CASSLQGVPLSPLHF
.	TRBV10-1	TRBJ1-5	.	TGCGCCAGCAGTGAACAGGGAAATCAGCCCCAGCATTTT	CASSEQGNQPQHF
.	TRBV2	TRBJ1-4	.	TGTGCCAGCCACAGGTCAAATGAAAAACTGTTTTTT	CASHRSNEKLFF
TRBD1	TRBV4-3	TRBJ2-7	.	TGCGCCAGCAGCCCCCGACAGGGAATCGTCTCCGAGCAGTACTTC	CASSPRQGIVSEQYF
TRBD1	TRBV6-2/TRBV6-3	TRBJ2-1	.	TGTGCCAGCAGCGGACAGGTGACCTACAATGAGCAGTTCTTC	CASSGQVTYNEQFF
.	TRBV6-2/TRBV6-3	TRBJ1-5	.	TGTGCCAGCAGCAAAACAGGGATCTCTGTGGCCCAGCATTTT	CASSKTGISVAQHF
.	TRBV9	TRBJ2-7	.	TGTGCCAGCAGCGTAGGCTGGACTCGGCCGTACGAGCAGTACTTC	CASSVGWTRPYEQYF
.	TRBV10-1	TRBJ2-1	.	TGCGCCAGCGGGGCGGCCTACAATGAGCAGTTCTTC	CASGAAYNEQFF
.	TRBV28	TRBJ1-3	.	TGTGCCAGCAGTTTGGAGGCCTCTGGAAACACCATATATTTT	CASSLEASGNTIYF
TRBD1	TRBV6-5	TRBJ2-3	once	TGTGCCAGCAGGGTCGACAGGGCCACAGATACGCAGTATTTT	CASRVDRATDTQYF
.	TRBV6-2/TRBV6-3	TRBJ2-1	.	TGTGCCAGCAGTTATTTATCGGGGGCCTACAATGAGCAGTTCTTC	CASSYLSGAYNEQFF
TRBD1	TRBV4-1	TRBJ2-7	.	TGCGCCAGCAGCCAAGACCGAGGGCAGGGGGCCGACGAGCAGTACTTC	CASSQDRGQGADEQYF
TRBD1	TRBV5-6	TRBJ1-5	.	TGTGCCAGCAGCCCTGGACAGGGTGGTAACAATCAGCCCCAGCATTTT	CASSPGQGGNNQPQHF
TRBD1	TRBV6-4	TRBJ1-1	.	TGTGCCAGCAGTGTATTGGACAGGGCGAACACTGAAGCTTTCTTT	CASSVLDRANTEAFF
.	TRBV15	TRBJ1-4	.	TGTGCCACCAGCAGCCAACGGGGGTTTTATGAAAAACTGTTTTTT	CATSSQRGFYEKLFF
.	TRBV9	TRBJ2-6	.	TGTGCCAGCAGCGTAGCGGACCTCCGTGGGGCCAACGTCCTGACTTTC	CASSVADLRGANVLTF
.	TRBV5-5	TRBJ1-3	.	TGTGCCAGCAGCCCGGGGCCTGGAAACACCATATATTTT	CASSPGPGNTIYF
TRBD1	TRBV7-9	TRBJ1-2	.	TGTGCCAGCAGCTCAACCGGGACAGGGGGCAAGGTTGACTATGGCTACACCTTC	CASSSTGTGGKVDYGYTF
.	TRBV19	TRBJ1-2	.	TGTGCCAGTAGTCCGGGGGGCCCATATGGCTACACCTTC	CASSPGGPYGYTF
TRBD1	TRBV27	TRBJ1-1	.	TGTGCCAGCAGCCCGGACAGGGGAAACACTGAAGCTTTCTTT	CASSPDRGNTEAFF
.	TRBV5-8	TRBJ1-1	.	TGTGCCAGCAGCTTTTCGGGGGACACTGAAGCTTTCTTT	CASSFSGDTEAFF